The clone carrying this TCR beta chain has a handful of counts. The V gene's germline CDR1 is SEHNR and CDR2 FQNEAQ (reference sequence). The CDR3 has 14 residues. Between the trimmed V and J ends, which lost 8 bases and 2 bases, there was a span of 14 bases. These data come from a study of T-cell reconstitution after alpha-beta-depleted transplantation in children. During its preparation, the TCRbeta library received unique molecular identifiers. MiXCR was run by TCRdb on the PCR reads, yielding one entry per CDR3 protein. The profile shows 800,000 to 1,000,000 distinct CDR3 sequences, 25% to 35% of them singletons.

Source: PBMCs, mostly from graft donor cells, taken 360 days after TCRalphabeta/CD19-depleted stem cell transplant. The receptor was derived from a boy younger than two who had a stem cell transplant for SCID, so the T cells may come from the graft donor. V and J are TRBV7-9 and TRBJ2-3; D may be TRBD2 (7 bases). In nucleotides, the CDR3 is TGTGCCAGCGGCCGGGGGGCCCTCACAGATACGCAGTATTTT. This translates into CASGRGALTDTQYF. Complete variable domain (other parts from reference TRBV7-9 and TRBJ2-3): DTGVSQNPRHKITKRGQNVTFRCDPISEHNRLYWYRQTLGQGPEFLTYFQNEAQLEKSRLLSDRFSAERPKGSFSTLEIQRTEQGDSAMYLCASGRGALTDTQYFGPGTRLTVL.